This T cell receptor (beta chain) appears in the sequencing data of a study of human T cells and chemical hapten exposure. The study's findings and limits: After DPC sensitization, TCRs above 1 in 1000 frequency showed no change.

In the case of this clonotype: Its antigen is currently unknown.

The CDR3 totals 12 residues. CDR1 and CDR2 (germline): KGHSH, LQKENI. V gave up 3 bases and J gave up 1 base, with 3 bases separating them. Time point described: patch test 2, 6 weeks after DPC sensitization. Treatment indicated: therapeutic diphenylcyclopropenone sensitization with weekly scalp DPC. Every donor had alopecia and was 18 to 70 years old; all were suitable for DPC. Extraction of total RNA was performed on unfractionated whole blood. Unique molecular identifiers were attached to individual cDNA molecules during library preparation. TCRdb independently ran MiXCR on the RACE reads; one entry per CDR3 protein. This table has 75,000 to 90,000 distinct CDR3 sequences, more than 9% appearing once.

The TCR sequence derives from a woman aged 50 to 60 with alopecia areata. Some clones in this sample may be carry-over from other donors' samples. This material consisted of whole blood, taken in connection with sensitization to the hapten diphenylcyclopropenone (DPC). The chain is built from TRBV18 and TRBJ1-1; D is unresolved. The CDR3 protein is CASSPENTEAFF. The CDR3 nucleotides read TGTGCCAGCTCACCCGAGAACACTGAAGCTTTCTTT. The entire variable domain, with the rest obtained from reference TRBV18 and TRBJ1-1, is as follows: NAGVMQNPRHLVRRRGQEARLRCSPMKGHSHVYWYRQLPEEGLKFMVYLQKENIIDESGMPKERFSAEFPKEGPSILRIQQVVRGDSAAYFCASSPENTEAFFGQGTRLTVV.